This T cell receptor (beta chain) is drawn from a study of regulatory T cells in long-lasting Graves disease. Described time point: newly diagnosed GD, antithyroid drugs for less than 3 months. RNA isolated from PBMCs was used to make the TCR library. iRepertoire HTBI primers and Arm-PCR of CDR3 regions built TCR beta libraries. One entry per CDR3 protein results from TCRdb running MiXCR on the multiplex PCR reads. The repertoire holds 350,000 to 550,000 distinct CDR3 sequences, with around 15% as singletons. Points from the study as a whole: Reduced TCR diversity was observed in persistent Graves' patients versus newly diagnosed patients.

Germline V gives CDR1 MDHEN, CDR2 SYDVKM. The germline V and J ends were trimmed by 7 bases and 6 bases, with 16 bases remaining between them. The CDR3 runs 15 residues. This clonotype showed up just a few times. No antigen is known for it. In addition, the sample was reused for a study of T cells in Graves' hyperthyroidism and ophthalmopathy. That paper notes: From stable hyperthyroidism, ophthalmopathy was set apart by a 13 V-J model.

This TCR derives from a woman aged 50 to 60 with Graves disease. The chain has TRBV28 and TRBJ1-6; tentative D call: TRBD1 (5 bases). The material sequenced was peripheral blood mononuclear cells (PBMCs), taken at new diagnosis, from a patient treated with antithyroid drugs. The CDR3 coding sequence is TGTGCCAGCACCTCGGACATATCCCTTAATTCACCCCTCCACTTT. Its protein is CASTSDISLNSPLHF. The whole variable domain, filled in from reference TRBV28 and TRBJ1-6, reads DVKVTQSSRYLVKRTGEKVFLECVQDMDHENMFWYRQDPGLGLRLIYFSYDVKMKEKGDIPEGYSVSREKKERFSLILESASTNQTSMYLCASTSDISLNSPLHFGNGTRLTVT.